The entry below gives a single T cell receptor (beta chain) sequence along with its context. Its specificity is unknown. Between the trimmed V and J ends, which lost 2 bases and 2 bases, there was a span of 9 bases. The CDR3 contains 14 residues. Germline loops: CDR1 KGHSH, CDR2 LQKENI. The data stem from a study of cytomegalovirus exposure and HLA in healthy donors. Points from the study as a whole: Reported results showed that the classifier diagnosed cytomegalovirus status with high specificity and sensitivity. Presence/absence comparisons presumed near-even sequencing depth among donors.

The primer mix had 60 Vbeta and 13 Jbeta primers. Produced via immunoSEQ multiplex PCR; TCRdb's table is partial and in-frame only. The sample shows 100,000 or so clones, more than 65% of them seen only once. The specimen sequenced was PBMCs. J is TRBJ1-1 and V is TRBV18; a weak D match, TRBD1 (6 bases). The TCR was taken from a woman in her late teens or twenties in good health and CMV-seronegative. CDR3 sequence (DNA): TGTGCCAGCTCACCAGCCAGGGGAAACACTGAAGCTTTCTTT. It translates to CASSPARGNTEAFF.